This entry describes one T cell receptor (beta chain). Antigen unknown. Trimming at V came to 2 bases and at J to 6 bases, leaving 10 bases not matched to a gene. The CDR3 length is 16 residues. Germline V gene data show CDR1 as SNHLY and CDR2 as FYNNEI. TCRdb keeps only in-frame clones here, not all; method: immunoSEQ multiplex PCR. In the table there are 100,000 to 150,000 clones, approximately 92% of which are singletons. The record originates from a study of cytomegalovirus exposure and HLA in healthy donors. Study results and caveats: Both high specificity and high sensitivity reportedly marked the classifier's diagnosis of cytomegalovirus status.

The clonotype comes from a woman between 18 and 29 years old in good health and CMV-seronegative. Material: PBMCs. The genes are TRBV2 and TRBJ2-1; 7 nucleotides agree with TRBD1. CDR3 DNA: TGTGCCAGCAGTGAACGACAGGGCTTGGTTATCAATGAGCAGTTCTTC. Its protein is CASSERQGLVINEQFF.